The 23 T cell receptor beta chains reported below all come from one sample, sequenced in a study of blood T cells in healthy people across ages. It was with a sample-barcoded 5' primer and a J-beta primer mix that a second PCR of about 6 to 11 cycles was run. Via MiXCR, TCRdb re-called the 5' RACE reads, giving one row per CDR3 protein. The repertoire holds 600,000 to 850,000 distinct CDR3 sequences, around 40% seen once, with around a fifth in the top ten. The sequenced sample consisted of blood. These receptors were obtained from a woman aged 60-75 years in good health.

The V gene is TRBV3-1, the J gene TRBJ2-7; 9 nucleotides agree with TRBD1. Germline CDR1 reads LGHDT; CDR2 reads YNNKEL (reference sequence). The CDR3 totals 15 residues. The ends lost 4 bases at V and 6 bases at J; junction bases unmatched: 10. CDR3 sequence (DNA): TGTGCCAGCAGCCGCCCGGGACAGGGCTTCTGCGAGCAGTACTTC. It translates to CASSRPGQGFCEQYF.

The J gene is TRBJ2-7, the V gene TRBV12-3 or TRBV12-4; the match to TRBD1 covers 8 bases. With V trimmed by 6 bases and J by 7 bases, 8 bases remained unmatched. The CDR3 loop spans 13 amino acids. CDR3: CASSHGTGWEQYF. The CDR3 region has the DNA TGTGCCAGCAGCCATGGGACAGGTTGGGAGCAGTACTTC.

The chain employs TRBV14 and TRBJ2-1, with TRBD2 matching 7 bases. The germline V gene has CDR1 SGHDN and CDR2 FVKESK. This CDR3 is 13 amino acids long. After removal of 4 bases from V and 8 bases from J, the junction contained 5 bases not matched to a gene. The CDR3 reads CASSRSGMDEQFF. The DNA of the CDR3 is TGTGCCAGCAGCCGGAGCGGGATGGATGAGCAGTTCTTC.

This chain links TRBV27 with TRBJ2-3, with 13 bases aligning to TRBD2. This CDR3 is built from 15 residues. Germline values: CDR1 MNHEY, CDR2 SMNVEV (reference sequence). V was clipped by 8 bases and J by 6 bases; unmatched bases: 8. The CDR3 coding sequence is TGTGCCAGCTGCCTACTAGCGGGGGGGATCGATACGCAGTATTTT. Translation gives CASCLLAGGIDTQYF.

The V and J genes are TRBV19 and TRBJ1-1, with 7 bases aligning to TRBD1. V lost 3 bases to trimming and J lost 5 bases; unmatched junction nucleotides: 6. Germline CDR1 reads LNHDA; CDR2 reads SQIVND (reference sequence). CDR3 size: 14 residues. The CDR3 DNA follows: TGTGCCAGTAGTATGGAGGGGGCGAGGACTGAAGCTTTCTTT. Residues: CASSMEGARTEAFF. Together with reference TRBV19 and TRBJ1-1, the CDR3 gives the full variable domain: DGGITQSPKYLFRKEGQNVTLSCEQNLNHDAMYWYRQDPGQGLRLIYYSQIVNDFQKGDIAEGYSVSREKKESFPLTVTSAQKNPTAFYLCASSMEGARTEAFFGQGTRLTVV.

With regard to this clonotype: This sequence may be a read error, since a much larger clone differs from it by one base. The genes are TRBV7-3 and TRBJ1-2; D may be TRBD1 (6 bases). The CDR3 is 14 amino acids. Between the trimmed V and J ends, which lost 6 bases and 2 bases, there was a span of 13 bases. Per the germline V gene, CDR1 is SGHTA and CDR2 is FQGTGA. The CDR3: CASRGAGPNYGYTF. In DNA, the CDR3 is TGTGCCAGCAGGGGGGCAGGCCCCAACTATGGCTACACCTTC.

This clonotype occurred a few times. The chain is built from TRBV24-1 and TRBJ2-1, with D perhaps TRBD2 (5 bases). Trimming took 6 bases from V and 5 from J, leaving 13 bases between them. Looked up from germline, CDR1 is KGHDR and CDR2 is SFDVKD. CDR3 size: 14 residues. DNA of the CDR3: TGTGCCACCAGTAGCGAGCGGCAGCACAATGAGCAGTTCTTC. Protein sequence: CATSSERQHNEQFF.

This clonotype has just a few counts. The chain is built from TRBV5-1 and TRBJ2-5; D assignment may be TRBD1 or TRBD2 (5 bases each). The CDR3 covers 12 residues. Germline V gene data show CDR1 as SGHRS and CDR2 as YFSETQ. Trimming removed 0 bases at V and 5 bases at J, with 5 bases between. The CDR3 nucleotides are TGCGCCAGCAGCTTGGGGGACGAGACCCAGTACTTC. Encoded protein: CASSLGDETQYF.

The CDR3 region is CASRTSGRETQYF. DNA for the CDR3: TGTGCCAGCAGAACTAGCGGGCGAGAGACCCAGTACTTC. The gene calls are TRBV6-5 and TRBJ2-5, with TRBD2 matching 9 bases. Looked up from germline, CDR1 is MNHEY and CDR2 is SVGAGI. V shed 6 bases and J 4 bases; nucleotides not matched to a gene: 3. This CDR3 has 13 amino acids.

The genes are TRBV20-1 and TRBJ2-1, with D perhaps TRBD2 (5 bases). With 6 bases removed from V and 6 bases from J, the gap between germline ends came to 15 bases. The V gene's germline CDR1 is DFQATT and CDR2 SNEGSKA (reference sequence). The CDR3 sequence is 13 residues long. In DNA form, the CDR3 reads TGCAGTGCCCAAGAGGGTGGAGGCAATGAGCAGTTCTTC. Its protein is CSAQEGGGNEQFF.

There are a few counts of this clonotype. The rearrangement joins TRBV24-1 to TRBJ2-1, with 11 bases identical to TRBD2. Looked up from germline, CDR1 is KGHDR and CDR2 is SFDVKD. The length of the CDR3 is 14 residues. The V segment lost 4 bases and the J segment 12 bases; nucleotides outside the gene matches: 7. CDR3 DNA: TGTGCCACCAGTGAGGCTAGCGGGAGGCCTTTGCAGTTCTTC. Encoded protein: CATSEASGRPLQFF.

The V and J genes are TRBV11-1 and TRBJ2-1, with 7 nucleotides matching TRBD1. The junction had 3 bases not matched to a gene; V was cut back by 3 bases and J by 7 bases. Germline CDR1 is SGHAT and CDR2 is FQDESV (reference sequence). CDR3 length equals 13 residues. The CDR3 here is CASSFTGVNEQFF. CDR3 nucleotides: TGTGCCAGCAGCTTTACAGGGGTGAATGAGCAGTTCTTC. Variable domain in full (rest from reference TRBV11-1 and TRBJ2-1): EAEVAQSPRYKITEKSQAVAFWCDPISGHATLYWYRQILGQGPELLVQFQDESVVDDSQLPKDRFSAERLKGVDSTLKIQPAELGDSAMYLCASSFTGVNEQFFGPGTRLTVL.

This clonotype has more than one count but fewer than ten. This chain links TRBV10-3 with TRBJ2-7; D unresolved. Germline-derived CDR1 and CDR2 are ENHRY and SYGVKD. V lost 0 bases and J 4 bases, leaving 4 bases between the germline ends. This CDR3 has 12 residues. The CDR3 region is CAISESLYEQYF. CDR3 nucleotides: TGTGCCATCAGTGAGTCTTTATACGAGCAGTACTTC.

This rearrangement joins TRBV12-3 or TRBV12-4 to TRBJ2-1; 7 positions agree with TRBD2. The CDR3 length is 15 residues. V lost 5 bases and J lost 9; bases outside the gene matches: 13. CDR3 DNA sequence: TGTGCCAGCAGTGCTACTAGCGCCCGCAGAGGTGAGCAGTTCTTC. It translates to CASSATSARRGEQFF.

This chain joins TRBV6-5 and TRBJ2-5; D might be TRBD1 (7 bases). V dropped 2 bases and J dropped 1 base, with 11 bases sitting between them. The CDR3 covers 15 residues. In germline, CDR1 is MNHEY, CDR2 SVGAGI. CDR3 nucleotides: TGTGCCAGCAGTTACGGAGGGACAGCCCAAGAGACCCAGTACTTC. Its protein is CASSYGGTAQETQYF.

The CDR3 spells CASSLLGTEETQYF. The CDR3 nucleotides are TGTGCCAGCAGCTTATTGGGGACAGAAGAGACCCAGTACTTC. The genes are TRBV7-3 and TRBJ2-5; TRBD1 matches 7 bases. The CDR3 runs 14 residues. Germline V gives CDR1 SGHTA, CDR2 FQGTGA. Trimming cost V 2 bases and J 3 bases; bases outside gene matches: 3.

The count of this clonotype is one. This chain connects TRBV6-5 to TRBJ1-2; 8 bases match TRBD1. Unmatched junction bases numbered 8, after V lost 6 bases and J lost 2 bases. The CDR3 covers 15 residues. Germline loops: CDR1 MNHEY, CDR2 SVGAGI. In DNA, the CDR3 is TGTGCCAGCAGCACTCCCCGGACAGGGAACTATGGCTACACCTTC. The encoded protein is CASSTPRTGNYGYTF.

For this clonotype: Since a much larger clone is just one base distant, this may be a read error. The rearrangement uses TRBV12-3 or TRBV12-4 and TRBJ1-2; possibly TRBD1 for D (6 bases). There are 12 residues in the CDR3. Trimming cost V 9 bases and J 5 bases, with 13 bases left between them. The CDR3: CASGRGRYGYTF. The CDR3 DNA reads TGTGCCAGTGGGAGGGGGAGGTATGGCTACACCTTC.

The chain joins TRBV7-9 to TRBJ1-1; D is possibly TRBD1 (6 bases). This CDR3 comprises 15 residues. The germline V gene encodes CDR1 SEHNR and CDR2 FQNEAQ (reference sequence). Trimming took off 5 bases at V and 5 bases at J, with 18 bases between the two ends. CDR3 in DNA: TGTGCCAGCAGCCCCCGGCGGGAGGGGGGGACTGAAGCTTTCTTT. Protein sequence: CASSPRREGGTEAFF.

The CDR3 is CASSQEGGPTGNAFF. In nucleotides, the CDR3 is TGTGCCAGCAGCCAAGAGGGGGGGCCAACAGGGAACGCTTTCTTT. The chain has TRBV3-1 and TRBJ1-1, with a tentative D call TRBD1 (6 bases). Trimming removed 0 bases from V and 11 bases from J, with 19 bases in between. CDR3 length: 15 amino acids. Germline lookup yields CDR1 LGHDT and CDR2 YNNKEL (reference sequence).

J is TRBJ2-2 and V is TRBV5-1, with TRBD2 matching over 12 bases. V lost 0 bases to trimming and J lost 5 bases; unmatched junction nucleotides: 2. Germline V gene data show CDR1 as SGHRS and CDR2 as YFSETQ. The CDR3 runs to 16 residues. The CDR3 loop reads CASSLGTSGATGELFF. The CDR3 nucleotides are TGCGCCAGCAGCTTGGGGACTAGCGGGGCGACCGGGGAGCTGTTTTTT.

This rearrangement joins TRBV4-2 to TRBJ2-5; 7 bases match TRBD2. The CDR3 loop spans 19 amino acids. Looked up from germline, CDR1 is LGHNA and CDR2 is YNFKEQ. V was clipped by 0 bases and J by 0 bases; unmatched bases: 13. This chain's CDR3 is CASSQDWTRPSAHQETQYF. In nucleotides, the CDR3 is TGTGCCAGCAGCCAAGATTGGACTAGACCCTCCGCCCACCAAGAGACCCAGTACTTC.

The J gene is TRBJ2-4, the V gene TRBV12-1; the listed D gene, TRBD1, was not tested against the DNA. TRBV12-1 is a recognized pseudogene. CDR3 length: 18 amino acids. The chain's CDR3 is CASIPGQGRVLAKNIQYF. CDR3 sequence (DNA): TGTGCCAGCATCCCGGGACAGGGGCGAGTTCTAGCCAAAAACATTCAGTACTTC.